What follows are 14 T cell receptor beta chains derived from one specimen sequenced in a study of Ad26.COV2.S vaccination and SARS-CoV-2 variants. Noted treatment: some 19 received Ad26.COV2.S at low or high dose, single or two shots; about 5 received placebo; per-sample allocation not given. At day 63 after the first vaccine or placebo injection, samples were drawn. The assay was immunoSEQ multiplex PCR, and TCRdb's table has in-frame clones only and misses some. Found here are roughly 400,000 clones, around 92% of them singletons; the top ten hold around 1.8%. The material was peripheral blood, obtained in a trial of Ad26.COV2.S vaccine versus placebo. The source is a person between 18 and 65 years old who received the Ad26.COV2.S COVID-19 vaccine or a placebo.

The chain has TRBV7-2 and TRBJ2-2; 12 bases align to TRBD2. The CDR3 has 18 amino acids. Germline values: CDR1 SGHTA, CDR2 FQGNSA. The ends lost 5 bases at V and 0 bases at J; junction bases unmatched: 7. The DNA for the CDR3 is TGTGCCAGCAGCGCTTACGGGACTAGCGGGTCGAACACCGGGGAGCTGTTTTTT. Protein product: CASSAYGTSGSNTGELFF.

The V gene is TRBV9, the J gene TRBJ2-2; the D gene could be TRBD1 or TRBD2 (5 bases each). Trimming took off 3 bases at V and 1 base at J, with 7 bases between the two ends. This CDR3 comprises 14 residues. CDR1 is SGDLS, CDR2 YYNGEE, per germline. CDR3 in amino acids: CASSGGRNTGELFF. The CDR3 DNA reads TGTGCCAGCAGCGGGGGACGGAACACCGGGGAGCTGTTTTTT.

The chain couples TRBV9 to TRBJ2-7; possible D gene TRBD2, 6 bases. Germline V gene lookup returns CDR1 SGDLS and CDR2 YYNGEE. The CDR3 runs 8 residues. The CDR3 DNA reads as TGTGTGCGGGGCGAGCAGTACTTC. Protein product: CVRGEQYF. The full variable domain, its missing parts supplied by reference TRBV9 and TRBJ2-7, is DSGVTQTPKHLITATGQRVTLRCSPRSGDLSVYWYQQSLDQGLQFLIQYYNGEERAKGNILERFSAQQFPDLHSELNLSSLELGDSALYFCVRGEQYFGPGTRLTVT.

The chain carries TRBV2 and TRBJ2-7, with 12 bases identical to TRBD2. From germline, CDR1 is SNHLY and CDR2 FYNNEI. Trimming cost V 5 bases and J 4 bases; bases outside gene matches: 3. The CDR3 runs to 14 residues. The chain's CDR3 is CASSSSGGAYEQYF. For the CDR3, the DNA is TGTGCCAGCAGTTCTAGCGGGGGGGCTTACGAGCAGTACTTC.

The V gene is TRBV12-5, the J gene TRBJ1-1; D is ambiguous. Trimming removed 0 bases at V and 3 bases at J, with 14 bases between. This CDR3 is built from 16 residues. CDR1 is LGHNT and CDR2 is FRNRAP in the germline V gene. CDR3 DNA: TGTGCTAGTGGTTTGGTAATATCCGGGGAGGACACTGAAGCTTTCTTT. Protein: CASGLVISGEDTEAFF.

The gene calls are TRBV18 and TRBJ1-2, with TRBD1 matching over 7 bases. Germline CDR1 KGHSH, CDR2 LQKENI. The CDR3 totals 16 residues. V was pared by 3 bases and J by 3 bases, with 10 bases of the junction left unmatched. The CDR3 sequence: CASSPSRQGLHYGYTF. The CDR3 nucleotides read TGTGCCAGCTCACCCTCGAGACAGGGCCTCCACTATGGCTACACCTTC.

The chain employs TRBV28 and TRBJ1-2; no firm D call. CDR1 MDHEN and CDR2 SYDVKM come from the germline V gene. V shed 2 bases and J shed 4 bases, with 14 bases lying between them. The CDR3 runs 15 residues. The CDR3 region has the DNA TGTGCCAGCAGTTTAAAGCTCAACCGGGGCTATGGCTACACCTTC. Translated, it gives CASSLKLNRGYGYTF.

This clone showed up just a few times. This chain uses TRBV7-9 with TRBJ2-2; 13 nucleotides match TRBD2. V dropped 5 bases and J dropped 5; count of bases not matched to a gene: 8. The CDR3 totals 17 residues. Germline V gene sequence: CDR1 SEHNR, CDR2 FQNEAQ (reference sequence). CDR3 in amino acids: CASSQGLAGERTGELFF. The CDR3 DNA reads as TGTGCCAGCAGCCAAGGACTAGCGGGGGAAAGAACCGGGGAGCTGTTTTTT.

This sequence joins TRBV5-1 and TRBJ1-4, with D possibly being TRBD1 (6 bases). The CDR3 covers 16 residues. CDR1 is SGHRS, CDR2 YFSETQ, per germline. V lost 3 bases and J lost 5, with 17 bases in between. The CDR3 DNA is TGCGCCAGCAGCTCGGGCCCCAGAGGGGGAAATGAAAAACTGTTTTTT. It is translated as CASSSGPRGGNEKLFF.

This rearrangement joins TRBV9 to TRBJ2-7, with 10 positions matching TRBD2. The germline CDR1 and CDR2 sequences are SGDLS and YYNGEE. The junction had 4 bases not matched to a gene; V was cut back by 4 bases and J by 0 bases. CDR3 length equals 15 residues. As DNA, the CDR3 is TGTGCCAGCAGCCTACTAGCGGGGAGCTCCTACGAGCAGTACTTC. It yields the protein CASSLLAGSSYEQYF.

J is TRBJ1-2 and V is TRBV5-6; tentatively, D is TRBD1 (5 bases). CDR1 and CDR2 (germline): SGHDT, YYEEEE. Trimming left V 4 bases short and J 4 bases short, with 20 bases between. The CDR3 length is 16 residues. CDR3 DNA sequence: TGTGCCAGCAGCACCCTGACGGCCAGGGTTGGCTATGGCTACACCTTC. This codes for CASSTLTARVGYGYTF.

The V gene is TRBV9, the J gene TRBJ2-1, with 9 positions matching TRBD2. This CDR3 has 20 residues. The germline CDR1 and CDR2 sequences are SGDLS and YYNGEE. The J segment lost 4 bases and the V segment lost 5 bases, leaving 22 bases of the junction unmatched. The CDR3 nucleotides are TGTGCCAGCAGTGACAGACTTCCTAGCGGGGCAATCTTCCGTTACAATGAGCAGTTCTTC. Translated, it gives CASSDRLPSGAIFRYNEQFF.

V gene TRBV6-5 combines with J gene TRBJ1-1; 7 bases are a match to TRBD1. The trim removed 2 bases at V and 6 bases at J, leaving 9 bases unmatched. CDR3 size: 15 residues. Per germline, CDR1 MNHEY and CDR2 SVGAGI. CDR3 region: CASSYRTTGVPEAFF. The DNA of the CDR3 is TGTGCCAGCAGTTACCGAACCACAGGGGTCCCTGAAGCTTTCTTT.

The V and J genes are TRBV5-1 and TRBJ1-4; 7 bases are shared with TRBD1. Germline V gene lookup returns CDR1 SGHRS and CDR2 YFSETQ. The CDR3 runs to 13 residues. V was pared by 5 bases and J by 6 bases, with 4 bases of the junction left unmatched. CDR3 nucleotide sequence: TGCGCCAGCAGGACAGGGTTCGATGAAAAACTGTTTTTT. Translated: CASRTGFDEKLFF.